A single sample is the source of the 4 T cell receptor beta chains below, sequenced in a study of blood T cell repertoires in COVID-19. Clones were sequenced by immunoSEQ multiplex PCR, and TCRdb holds only the in-frame ones, with some missing. The sample shows over 300,000 clones, approximately 82% of them seen only once. Sequencing was performed on peripheral blood. These receptors were obtained from a woman between 45 and 65 years old with acute or convalescent COVID-19.

The chain links TRBV7-9 to TRBJ1-4; D is uncertain. CDR1 and CDR2 from the germline V gene are SEHNR and FQNEAQ (reference sequence). This CDR3 region has 16 residues. The V gene lost 4 bases and the J gene lost 0 bases, with 12 bases spanning the gap. The CDR3 DNA reads TGTGCCAGCAGCTCCGGGTTTTCTGCAACTAATGAAAAACTGTTTTTT. It specifies CASSSGFSATNEKLFF.

This clone was detected once. The chain uses TRBV10-3 and TRBJ1-5; 8 bases agree with TRBD1. Trimming took 10 bases from V and 6 from J; bases not matched to a gene: 8. CDR1 and CDR2 (germline): ENHRY, SYGVKD. The CDR3 has 13 residues. CDR3 coding DNA: TGTGCCAAACCAACAGGGGGTCTTCAGCCCCAGCATTTT. Translated, it gives CAKPTGGLQPQHF.

V usage is TRBV19 and J usage is TRBJ1-1; 8 bases align to TRBD1. Trimming took 5 bases from V and 3 from J; bases not matched to a gene: 11. The CDR3 consists of 16 residues. CDR1 and CDR2 from the germline V gene are LNHDA and SQIVND (reference sequence). As DNA, the CDR3 is TGTGCCAGTAGTGACGAAGCAGGGGGCGTGGACACTGAAGCTTTCTTT. The encoded protein is CASSDEAGGVDTEAFF.

V usage is TRBV30 and J usage is TRBJ2-7; D is possibly TRBD1 (5 bases). V lost 4 bases to trimming and J lost 1 base, with 11 bases between them. This CDR3 contains 13 residues. CDR1 is GTSNPN and CDR2 is SVGIG in the germline V gene (reference sequence). The CDR3 here is CAWMVGPSYEQYF. The CDR3 DNA reads TGTGCCTGGATGGTGGGGCCGTCCTACGAGCAGTACTTC. Combining the CDR3 with reference TRBV30 and TRBJ2-7 gives the whole variable domain SQTIHQWPATLVQPVGSPLSLECTVEGTSNPNLYWYRQAAGRGLQLLFYSVGIGQISSEVPQNLSASRPQDRQFILSSKKLLLSDSGFYLCAWMVGPSYEQYFGPGTRLTVT.